The 21 T cell receptor beta chains below were found in one sample sequenced in a study of T cell repertoires in cytomegalovirus infection. What these receptors recognize is not known. TCRdb reanalysed the reads using MiXCR and keeps one entry per CDR3 protein. There are approximately 65,000 distinct CDR3 sequences in the sample; 20% to 25% occur only once, and about 69% lies in the top ten. The input for sequencing was CD8+ T cells from cultured PBMCs, taken from culture after CMV antigen stimulation. The receptor set was obtained from a human donor in good health (CMV status not recorded). Some clones in this sample may be carry-over from other donors' samples.

This clonotype was counted only a few times. The CDR3 sequence is CASSLGQGEAFF. The CDR3 DNA reads as TGTGCCAGTAGCCTCGGACAGGGAGAAGCTTTCTTT. The rearrangement joins TRBV19 to TRBJ1-1, with 8 bases fitting TRBD1. V gave up 6 bases and J gave up 8 bases; unmatched junction bases: 5. This CDR3 has 12 amino acids. Germline lookup yields CDR1 LNHDA and CDR2 SQIVND (reference sequence).

This clonotype has a handful of counts. The chain joins TRBV12-3 or TRBV12-4 to TRBJ2-3, with TRBD1 matching over 9 bases. V lost 3 bases, J lost 4 bases, and 5 bases stayed unmatched. The CDR3 sequence is 15 residues long. CDR3 nucleotide sequence: TGTGCCAGCAGTTTTACAGGGGGCTTCGCAGATACGCAGTATTTT. It is translated as CASSFTGGFADTQYF.

The chain employs TRBV20-1 and TRBJ2-7; 11 bases line up with TRBD2. Germline CDR1 DFQATT, CDR2 SNEGSKA (reference sequence). Losses at the gene ends were 4 bases for V and 0 bases for J; bases not matched to a gene: 8. The CDR3 length is 16 residues. CDR3 bases: TGCAGTGCTATAGGGCTAGCGGGGGGTTTCTCCTACGAGCAGTACTTC. Translation: CSAIGLAGGFSYEQYF.

A few counts support this clonotype. The chain has TRBV24-1 and TRBJ2-7; perhaps D is TRBD1 or TRBD2 (6 bases each). The V end lost 9 bases, the J end lost 6 bases, and 14 bases lay between the germline ends. Germline assignment: CDR1 KGHDR and CDR2 SFDVKD. CDR3 size: 12 residues. For the CDR3, the DNA is TGTGCCACCTCCTCGGGGGCAAGCGAGCAGTACTTC. It is translated as CATSSGASEQYF.

This clonotype has more than one count but fewer than ten. V and J are TRBV5-5 and TRBJ1-2; 7 positions match TRBD1. Looked up from germline, CDR1 is SGHKS and CDR2 is YYEKEE (reference sequence). J lost 7 bases, V lost 3 bases, and 15 bases had no gene match. This CDR3 comprises 16 residues. CDR3: CASSYGIDRAIGGYTF. The CDR3, as DNA: TGTGCCAGCAGCTACGGGATCGACAGGGCAATTGGTGGCTACACCTTC.

V gene TRBV7-9 combines with J gene TRBJ1-1; no firm D call. V was clipped by 4 bases and J by 1 base, with 16 bases between them. This CDR3 region has 16 residues. CDR1 is SEHNR and CDR2 is FQNEAQ in the germline V gene (reference sequence). DNA of the CDR3: TGTGCCAGCAGCTCCCCCCGATGGGGAGAGAACACTGAAGCTTTCTTT. The encoded protein is CASSSPRWGENTEAFF. The whole variable domain, remainder taken from reference TRBV7-9 and TRBJ1-1, is DTGVSQNPRHKITKRGQNVTFRCDPISEHNRLYWYRQTLGQGPEFLTYFQNEAQLEKSRLLSDRFSAERPKGSFSTLEIQRTEQGDSAMYLCASSSPRWGENTEAFFGQGTRLTVV.

In this sample, this clonotype turned up a few times. The rearrangement uses TRBV28 and TRBJ2-1; D ambiguous. The CDR3 has 15 residues. V shed 6 bases and J shed 0 bases, with 12 bases lying between them. The germline CDR1 and CDR2 sequences are MDHEN and SYDVKM. CDR3 sequence reads: CASRLSQSSYNEQFF. CDR3 nucleotides: TGTGCCAGCAGGCTCTCCCAAAGCTCCTACAATGAGCAGTTCTTC.

The chain joins TRBV6-1 to TRBJ1-2, with 7 bases that match TRBD1. The CDR3 runs 20 residues. Per the germline V gene, CDR1 is MNHNS and CDR2 is SASEGT. J was trimmed by 1 base and V by 6 bases; bases with no gene match: 23. The CDR3 DNA reads as TGTGCCAGCAGCGAATGGCGGGACCGGGACAGATATACCCTTAACTATGGCTACACCTTC. The encoded protein is CASSEWRDRDRYTLNYGYTF.

The chain recombines TRBV12-3 or TRBV12-4 with TRBJ1-5; D is ambiguous. Trimming cost V 2 bases and J 4 bases, with 6 bases left between them. The CDR3 is made up of 13 amino acids. The chain's CDR3 is CASSLSVNQPQHF. The CDR3 region has the DNA TGTGCCAGCAGTTTATCCGTAAATCAGCCCCAGCATTTT.

J is TRBJ2-5 and V is TRBV5-8, with D unresolved. This CDR3 comprises 15 residues. Deletions cut 7 bases from V and 5 bases from J, with 21 bases between. Germline V gene lookup returns CDR1 SGHTS and CDR2 YDEGEE. The CDR3 loop reads CASSKDGTLGETQYF. The CDR3 region has the DNA TGTGCCAGCTCGAAAGACGGCACGTTGGGGGAGACCCAGTACTTC. The whole variable domain, remainder taken from reference TRBV5-8 and TRBJ2-5, is EAGVTQSPTHLIKTRGQQATLRCSPISGHTSVYWYQQALGLGLQFLLWYDEGEERNRGNFPPRFSGRQFPNYSSELNVNALELEDSALYLCASSKDGTLGETQYFGPGTRLLVL.

This chain uses TRBV7-9 with TRBJ2-7, with a weak D call TRBD1 (6 bases). CDR3 length: 16 residues. CDR1 is SEHNR and CDR2 is FQNEAQ in the germline V gene (reference sequence). V was cut by 6 bases and J by 6 bases, with 24 bases left in between. CDR3 sequence reads: CASSYHKLDRRGEQYF. The DNA for the CDR3 is TGTGCCAGCAGTTACCACAAACTAGACAGGCGCGGCGAGCAGTACTTC.

The gene calls are TRBV7-2 and TRBJ2-7; D not certain. Germline V gives CDR1 SGHTA, CDR2 FQGNSA. V was trimmed by 3 bases and J by 7 bases, leaving 16 bases between them. This CDR3 contains 14 residues. CDR3 coding DNA: TGTGCCAGCAGCTTCATGGAGCCCCCTGGGGAGCAGTACTTC. Protein product: CASSFMEPPGEQYF.

The chain is built from TRBV6-2 or TRBV6-3 and TRBJ1-5; the D gene is possibly TRBD1 (6 bases). The CDR3 has 21 residues. Trimming took off 0 bases at V and 1 base at J, with 25 bases between the two ends. Germline V gene lookup returns CDR1 MNHEY and CDR2 SVGEGT. In DNA form, the CDR3 reads TGTGCCAGCAGTTACTCGACCGGCGGGCAGGTTTTGGGGGGCAGCAATCAGCCCCAGCATTTT. Protein product: CASSYSTGGQVLGGSNQPQHF.

This clonotype came up a few times. This rearrangement joins TRBV5-4 to TRBJ2-1; no definite D call. The V and J ends lost 3 bases and 5 bases respectively, with 3 bases between them. CDR3 size: 11 residues. Germline V CDR1 and CDR2: SGHNT, YYREEE (reference sequence). The CDR3 DNA follows: TGTGCCAGCAGCTCGAACAATGAGCAGTTCTTC. Encoded protein: CASSSNNEQFF.

A single count supports this clonotype. The chain links TRBV7-2 to TRBJ2-1, with 8 bases aligning to TRBD2. The CDR3 sequence is 17 residues long. V lost 5 bases and J lost 7; bases outside the gene matches: 16. Germline CDR1 and CDR2: SGHTA and FQGNSA. The chain's CDR3 is CASSPPPAGAMGNEQFF. The CDR3 DNA sequence: TGTGCCAGCAGCCCACCCCCAGCGGGGGCTATGGGGAATGAGCAGTTCTTC. Full variable domain (remainder filled in from reference TRBV7-2 and TRBJ2-1): GAGVSQSPSNKVTEKGKDVELRCDPISGHTALYWYRQSLGQGLEFLIYFQGNSAPDKSGLPSDRFSAERTGGSVSTLTIQRTQQEDSAVYLCASSPPPAGAMGNEQFFGPGTRLTVL.

The CDR3 sequence: CASSLARDRSNYGYTF. The CDR3 DNA reads TGTGCCAGCAGCTTAGCCCGGGACAGGTCTAACTATGGCTACACCTTC. The genes are TRBV7-2 and TRBJ1-2, with 8 bases fitting TRBD1. The CDR3 is 16 amino acids. The germline V gene has CDR1 SGHTA and CDR2 FQGNSA. Germline trimming cut 0 bases from V and 0 bases from J; bases unmatched to any gene: 3.

This chain links TRBV5-4 with TRBJ2-3, with 7 nucleotides matching TRBD1. CDR1 is SGHNT and CDR2 is YYREEE in the germline V gene (reference sequence). V was pared by 4 bases and J by 6 bases, with 11 bases of the junction left unmatched. The CDR3 length is 15 residues. The CDR3 loop reads CASSPAQGPGDTQYF. Here the CDR3 DNA reads TGTGCCAGCAGCCCAGCACAGGGGCCGGGGGATACGCAGTATTTT.

The rearrangement links TRBV14 to TRBJ2-3; TRBD2 agrees at 8 bases. CDR1 is SGHDN, CDR2 FVKESK, per germline. The ends lost 0 bases at V and 6 bases at J; junction bases unmatched: 14. The CDR3 length is 18 residues. CDR3 protein: CASSQDWLAGGLNDTQYF. The DNA of the CDR3 is TGTGCCAGCAGCCAAGATTGGCTCGCGGGGGGTTTGAACGATACGCAGTATTTT.

This clonotype showed up just a few times. J is TRBJ2-3 and V is TRBV6-2 or TRBV6-3; D not certain. Germline CDR1 and CDR2: MNHEY and SVGEGT. The germline V and J ends were trimmed by 5 bases and 5 bases, with 5 bases remaining between them. This CDR3 has 11 residues. The CDR3 protein is CASSRRDTQYF. In DNA, the CDR3 is TGTGCCAGCAGTCGTCGAGATACGCAGTATTTT.

The V call is TRBV4-2, the J call TRBJ1-2; 10 nucleotides line up with TRBD1. This CDR3 spans 17 amino acids. Germline lookup yields CDR1 LGHNA and CDR2 YNFKEQ. V was clipped by 1 base and J by 8 bases; unmatched bases: 13. This CDR3 reads CASSQVTIGTGADGYTF. Written as DNA, the CDR3 is TGTGCCAGCAGCCAAGTGACCATCGGGACAGGGGCAGACGGCTACACCTTC.

The CDR3 DNA follows: TGTGCCAGCAGCTTGGGGGACAGGCCCTATGGCTACACCTTC. It encodes CASSLGDRPYGYTF. The chain joins TRBV5-6 to TRBJ1-2, with 8 bases lining up with TRBD1. Germline values: CDR1 SGHDT, CDR2 YYEEEE. CDR3 length: 14 residues. V lost 0 bases to trimming and J lost 4 bases; unmatched junction nucleotides: 2.